These 8 T cell receptor beta chains were all obtained from the same sample, sequenced in a study of long-term antiretroviral therapy in people with HIV. Researchers report immunoSEQ v3.0 was run at survey level. Here immunoSEQ multiplex PCR was the method, and the copy in TCRdb shows in-frame clones only, minus some. The sample holds under 25,000 clones, more than 70% seen once. The material was unsorted PBMCs, obtained just under 2.7 years after starting antiretroviral therapy. The receptors stem from a woman aged 45-60 years with HIV.

This chain connects TRBV6-1 to TRBJ1-5, with D possibly being TRBD1 (6 bases). The length of the CDR3 is 15 residues. The germline V gene has CDR1 MNHNS and CDR2 SASEGT. Between the trimmed V and J ends, which lost 6 bases and 0 bases, there was a span of 12 bases. The CDR3 loop is CASSVTGLSNQPQHF. The DNA of the CDR3 is TGTGCCAGCAGCGTTACAGGGCTTAGCAATCAGCCCCAGCATTTT.

The chain couples TRBV7-9 to TRBJ2-1; 8 bases align to TRBD2. Germline V lookup: CDR1 SEHNR, CDR2 FQNEAQ (reference sequence). Unmatched junction bases numbered 10, after V lost 8 bases and J lost 7 bases. There are 14 residues in the CDR3. This CDR3 is CASRFGLAGNEQFF. The CDR3 DNA reads as TGTGCCAGCCGATTTGGACTAGCTGGGAATGAGCAGTTCTTC.

This chain uses TRBV6-5 with TRBJ1-1; D is unresolved. CDR1 is MNHEY, CDR2 SVGAGI, per germline. The CDR3 runs to 13 residues. V was pared by 2 bases and J by 4 bases, with 8 bases between. The DNA of the CDR3 is TGTGCCAGCAGTTACGGTGGTCGCACTGAAGCTTTCTTT. It is translated as CASSYGGRTEAFF.

The chain has TRBV19 and TRBJ1-5, with unresolved D. The germline V and J ends were trimmed by 3 bases and 3 bases, with 15 bases remaining between them. Germline assignment: CDR1 LNHDA and CDR2 SQIVND (reference sequence). The CDR3 has 16 residues. In DNA, the CDR3 is TGTGCCAGTAGTATCCGCCGGGGTCGTGACAATCAGCCCCAGCATTTT. Translation gives CASSIRRGRDNQPQHF.

The CDR3 nucleotides read TGTGCCAGCAGTGTACCGAGTGGAGTGCACACCTACAATGAGCAGTTCTTC. Protein sequence: CASSVPSGVHTYNEQFF. The rearrangement uses TRBV2 and TRBJ2-1; no reliable D call. The V end lost 4 bases, the J end lost 2 bases, and 18 bases lay between the germline ends. Per germline, CDR1 SNHLY and CDR2 FYNNEI. The CDR3 has 17 amino acids.

V gene TRBV6-1 combines with J gene TRBJ1-2; 7 nucleotides line up with TRBD1. Germline lookup yields CDR1 MNHNS and CDR2 SASEGT. This CDR3 is 17 amino acids long. The V gene end was trimmed by 2 bases and the J gene end by 0 bases; junction bases not matched to a gene: 9. In DNA form, the CDR3 reads TGTGCCAGCAGTGAAAGGGACAGCACTTCCCCTAACTATGGCTACACCTTC. Amino acids: CASSERDSTSPNYGYTF.

The chain carries TRBV5-6 and TRBJ2-7; D remains unclear. V was clipped by 2 bases and J by 2 bases, with 8 bases between them. This CDR3 has 13 amino acids. CDR1 is SGHDT, CDR2 YYEEEE, per germline. The CDR3: CASSLEGPYEQYF. CDR3 in DNA: TGTGCCAGCAGCTTAGAAGGACCCTACGAGCAGTACTTC.

The rearrangement links TRBV28 to TRBJ2-1, with a weak D call TRBD2 (7 bases). Germline-derived CDR1 and CDR2 are MDHEN and SYDVKM. The CDR3 sequence is 14 residues long. V was clipped by 6 bases and J by 8 bases, with 17 bases between them. In DNA form, the CDR3 reads TGTGCCAGCAGCCTTGAGGGGGGGTTCTATGAGCAGTTCTTC. This sequence encodes CASSLEGGFYEQFF.